This T cell receptor (beta chain) is drawn from a study of tumor-infiltrating lymphocytes in primary liver carcinoma. Study overall: Subjects consisted of male and female patients aged 30 to 69 years. Findings and caveats of the study: Tumor-adjacent and tumor-blood pairs displayed less overlap than did pairs of tumor regions. The proportion of top clones found throughout all five tumor regions was only about 8-25%.

TCR beta cDNA was prepared out of roughly 450 ng total RNA by means of a constant-region primer. Amplification in three nested multiplex PCR rounds with slightly modified ARM-PCR gave rise to TCR beta libraries. With TRBV1-TRBV30 forward primers and a C-beta reverse primer, the first two PCR rounds were run for roughly 9 cycles each. TCRdb independently ran MiXCR on the multiplex PCR reads; one entry per CDR3 protein. The sample carries under 200,000 distinct CDR3 sequences, 85% recorded once. The source material, about 19-30 mg of unsorted bulk tissue, was used to co-extract RNA and DNA. Tumor samples uniformly had over 85% viable tumor cells. The ends lost 7 bases at V and 3 bases at J; junction bases unmatched: 11. In germline, CDR1 is ENHRY, CDR2 SYGVKD. The CDR3 runs 16 residues. As regards this clonotype: Its antigen is unidentified.

The chain is built from TRBV10-3 and TRBJ2-1; TRBD2 agrees at 8 bases. The sequenced material came from tumor tissue from primary liver carcinoma. The clonotype was recovered from a man aged 35-49 years with primary liver carcinoma and hepatitis B virus infection. The CDR3 DNA follows: TGTGCCATCAAGCCGGGACTAGTGGGGAACTACAATGAGCAGTTCTTC. Encoded protein: CAIKPGLVGNYNEQFF.